The T cell receptor beta chain under discussion was sequenced for a study of blood T cell repertoires in COVID-19. Per the original data handling: How many nucleated cells were present was estimated from reference gene primer amplification. Sequencing was performed with immunoSEQ multiplex PCR; in TCRdb, only in-frame clones are kept and a portion is missing. D and trimming come from the DNA, and the V and J calls and clone size come from that table. Here the sample spans about 120,000 clones, about 81% being singletons. The germline CDR1 and CDR2 sequences are MNHEY and SVGAGI. V was shortened by 6 bases and J by 3 bases, with 11 bases between the two germline ends. The CDR3 runs 13 residues. The table lists this clone with a few counts.

This clonotype was obtained from a woman aged 50 to 65 with acute or convalescent COVID-19. The rearrangement uses TRBV6-5 and TRBJ1-2, with a weak D call TRBD1 (5 bases). The specimen sequenced was peripheral blood. The CDR3 nucleotides read TGTGCCAGCAGCAGGACAAGGGACTATGGCTACACCTTC. The encoded protein is CASSRTRDYGYTF.